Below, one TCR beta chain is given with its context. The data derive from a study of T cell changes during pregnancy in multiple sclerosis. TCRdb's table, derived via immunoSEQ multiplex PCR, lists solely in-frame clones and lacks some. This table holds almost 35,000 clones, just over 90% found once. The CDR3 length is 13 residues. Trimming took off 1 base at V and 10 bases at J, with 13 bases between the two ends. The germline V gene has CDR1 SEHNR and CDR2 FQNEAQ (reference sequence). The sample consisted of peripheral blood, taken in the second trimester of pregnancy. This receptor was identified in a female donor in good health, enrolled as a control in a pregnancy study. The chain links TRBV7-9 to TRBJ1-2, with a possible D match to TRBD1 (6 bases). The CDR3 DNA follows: TGTGCCAGCAGCTTAGGACAGGCCGGAGACTACACCTTC. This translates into CASSLGQAGDYTF.